This T cell receptor (beta chain) is drawn from a study of T cells in Graves' hyperthyroidism and ophthalmopathy. Looking at the study overall: Peripheral blood collection took place at initial diagnosis, before any treatment.

Germline loops: CDR1 SGHDT, CDR2 YYEEEE. This CDR3 is 15 amino acids long. V was trimmed by 6 bases and J by 3 bases, leaving 16 bases between them. Researchers took RNA transcripts and amplified the TCR beta CDR3 regions from them. A first-round RT-PCR of the TCR CDR3 used the HTBI primer set. TCRdb analysed the multiplex PCR reads with MiXCR anew, one entry per CDR3 protein. The sample consists of hundreds of thousands of distinct CDR3 sequences, around 21% of them appearing once. Enrolled ophthalmopathy patients presented with a Clinical Activity Score of at least 3, a NOSPECS grade of at least 4, and disease duration under 3 months. Clinical symptoms, serum thyroxine and TRAb, thyroid ultrasound and orbital computed tomography together formed the diagnostic basis. Whole-study findings and limits: Within blood appeared most thyroid clonotypes that had expanded above 0.001.

This clonotype has a handful of counts. Its antigen is still unknown. The genes are TRBV5-6 and TRBJ2-4, with D possibly being TRBD1 (5 bases). The TCR sequence derives from a man aged 25-45 years with Graves' ophthalmopathy. The specimen sequenced was blood. The CDR3 here is CASTPGSSRKNIQYF. The CDR3 DNA reads TGTGCCAGCACCCCAGGGTCGTCGCGCAAAAACATTCAGTACTTC.